The 3 T cell receptor beta chains below all came from one sample that was sequenced in a study of blood T cell repertoires in COVID-19. The protocol was immunoSEQ multiplex PCR, while the TCRdb copy is restricted to in-frame clones and leaves out a portion. The sample holds tens of thousands of clones, about 83% seen once. The sample consisted of peripheral blood. The receptor set was obtained from a woman aged 60-75 years with COVID-19, enrolled during active disease.

V and J are TRBV6-5 and TRBJ1-1, with TRBD1 as a possible D gene (5 bases). V gave up 9 bases and J gave up 1 base, with 12 bases separating them. Looked up from germline, CDR1 is MNHEY and CDR2 is SVGAGI. This CDR3 has 13 residues. The CDR3 is CASSRGWNTEAFF. The CDR3 region has the DNA TGTGCCAGTAGTCGGGGGTGGAACACTGAAGCTTTCTTT.

As concerns this clone: This same CDR3 is encoded by further DNA sequences in the sample. The chain combines TRBV19 with TRBJ2-1, with 9 bases identical to TRBD1. Trimming at V came to 6 bases and at J to 0 bases, leaving 3 bases not matched to a gene. The CDR3 is 15 residues long. Germline loops: CDR1 LNHDA, CDR2 SQIVND (reference sequence). The CDR3 nucleotides read TGTGCCAGTAGCCCGGACAGGGGCTCCTACAATGAGCAGTTCTTC. Translated, it gives CASSPDRGSYNEQFF. Looking up the rest from reference TRBV19 and TRBJ2-1 gives the full variable domain: DGGITQSPKYLFRKEGQNVTLSCEQNLNHDAMYWYRQDPGQGLRLIYYSQIVNDFQKGDIAEGYSVSREKKESFPLTVTSAQKNPTAFYLCASSPDRGSYNEQFFGPGTRLTVL.

The genes are TRBV30 and TRBJ1-3; 9 nucleotides match TRBD1. Germline assignment: CDR1 GTSNPN and CDR2 SVGIG (reference sequence). The J segment lost 3 bases and the V segment lost 0 bases, leaving 9 bases of the junction unmatched. This CDR3 spans 17 amino acids. This chain's CDR3 is CAWSVGDRGKFGNTIYF. The CDR3 DNA reads TGTGCCTGGAGTGTAGGAGACAGGGGGAAGTTTGGAAACACCATATATTTT.